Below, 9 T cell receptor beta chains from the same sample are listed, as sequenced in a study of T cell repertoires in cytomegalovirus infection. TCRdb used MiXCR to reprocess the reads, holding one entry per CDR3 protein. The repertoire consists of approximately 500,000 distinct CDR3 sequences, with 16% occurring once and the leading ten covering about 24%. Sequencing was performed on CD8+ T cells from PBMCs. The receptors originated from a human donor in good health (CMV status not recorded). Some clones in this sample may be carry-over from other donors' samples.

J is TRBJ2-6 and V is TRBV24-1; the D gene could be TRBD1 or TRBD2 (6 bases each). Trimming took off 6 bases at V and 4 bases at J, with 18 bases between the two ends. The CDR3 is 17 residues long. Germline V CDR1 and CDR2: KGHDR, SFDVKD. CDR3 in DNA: TGTGCCACCAGTTCGGGGGCGGCGGGCGTCGGGGCCAACGTCCTGACTTTC. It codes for CATSSGAAGVGANVLTF.

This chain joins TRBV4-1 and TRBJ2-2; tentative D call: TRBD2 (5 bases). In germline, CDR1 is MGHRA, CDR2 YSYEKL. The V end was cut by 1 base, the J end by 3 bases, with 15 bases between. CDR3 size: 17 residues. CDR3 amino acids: CASSQAPGIIDTGELFF. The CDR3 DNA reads TGCGCCAGCAGCCAAGCACCGGGGATAATCGACACCGGGGAGCTGTTTTTT.

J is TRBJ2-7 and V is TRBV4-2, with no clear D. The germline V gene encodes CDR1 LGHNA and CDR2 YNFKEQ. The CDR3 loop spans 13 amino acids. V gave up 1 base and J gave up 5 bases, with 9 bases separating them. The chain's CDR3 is CASSQGAVDEQYF. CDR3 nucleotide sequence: TGTGCCAGCAGCCAAGGGGCGGTAGACGAGCAGTACTTC.

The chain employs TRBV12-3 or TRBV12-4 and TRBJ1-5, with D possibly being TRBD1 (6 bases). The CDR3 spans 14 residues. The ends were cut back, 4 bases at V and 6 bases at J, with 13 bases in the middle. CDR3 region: CASSSHREGQPQHF. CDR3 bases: TGTGCCAGCAGTTCGCACAGGGAAGGTCAGCCCCAGCATTTT.

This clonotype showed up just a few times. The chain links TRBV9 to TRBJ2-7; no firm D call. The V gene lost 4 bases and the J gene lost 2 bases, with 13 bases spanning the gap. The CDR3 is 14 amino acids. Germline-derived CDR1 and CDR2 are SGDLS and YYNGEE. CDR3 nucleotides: TGTGCCAGCAGCCCCGGCCCAGAACCCTACGAGCAGTACTTC. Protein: CASSPGPEPYEQYF. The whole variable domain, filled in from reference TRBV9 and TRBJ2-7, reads DSGVTQTPKHLITATGQRVTLRCSPRSGDLSVYWYQQSLDQGLQFLIQYYNGEERAKGNILERFSAQQFPDLHSELNLSSLELGDSALYFCASSPGPEPYEQYFGPGTRLTVT.

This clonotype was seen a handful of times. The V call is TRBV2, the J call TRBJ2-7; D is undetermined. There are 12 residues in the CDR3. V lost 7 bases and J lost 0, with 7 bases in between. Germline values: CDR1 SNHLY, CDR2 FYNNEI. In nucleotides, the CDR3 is TGTGCCAGCACTATCGCCTCCTACGAGCAGTACTTC. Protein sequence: CASTIASYEQYF. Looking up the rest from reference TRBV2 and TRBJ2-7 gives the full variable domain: EPEVTQTPSHQVTQMGQEVILRCVPISNHLYFYWYRQILGQKVEFLVSFYNNEISEKSEIFDDQFSVERPDGSNFTLKIRSTKLEDSAMYFCASTIASYEQYFGPGTRLTVT.

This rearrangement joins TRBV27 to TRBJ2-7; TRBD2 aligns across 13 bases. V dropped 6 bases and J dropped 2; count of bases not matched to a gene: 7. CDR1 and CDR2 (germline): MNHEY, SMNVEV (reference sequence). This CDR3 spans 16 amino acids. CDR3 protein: CASSRGGLAGTYEQYF. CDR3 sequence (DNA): TGTGCCAGCAGCAGAGGGGGACTAGCGGGGACCTACGAGCAGTACTTC.

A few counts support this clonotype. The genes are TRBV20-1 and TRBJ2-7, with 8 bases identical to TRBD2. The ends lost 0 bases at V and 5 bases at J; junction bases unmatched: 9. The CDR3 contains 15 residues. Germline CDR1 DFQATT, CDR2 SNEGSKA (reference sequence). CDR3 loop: CSARDYRGGMNEQYF. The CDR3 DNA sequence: TGCAGTGCTAGAGATTACCGGGGGGGGATGAACGAGCAGTACTTC.

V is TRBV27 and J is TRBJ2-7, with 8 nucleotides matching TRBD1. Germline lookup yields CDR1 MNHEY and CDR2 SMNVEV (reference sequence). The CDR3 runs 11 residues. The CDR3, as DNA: TGTGCTAGATCACGTCCGGGACAGGCTTACTTC. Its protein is CARSRPGQAYF.